This T cell receptor (beta chain) was profiled in a study of CD8 T cells in ankylosing spondylitis. Study-level points and caveats: CD8+ disease-linked clones were present at relatively low frequencies in blood. Disease-associated clones were reportedly significantly overrepresented in matched ankylosing spondylitis synovial fluid. A motif of roughly 8 highly homologous TCR beta variants was seen as apparently characteristic of ankylosing spondylitis blood.

This clonotype was picked up a small number of times. No antigen is known for it. Construction of TCR beta libraries was performed using quantitative 5'-RACE with molecular barcodes. TCRdb re-derived calls from the 5' RACE reads in MiXCR, one entry per CDR3 protein. Among over 450,000 distinct CDR3 sequences listed, about 12% were seen once. Trimming pared 6 bases from V and 2 bases from J, leaving 6 bases between. Per the germline V gene, CDR1 is SGHTA and CDR2 is FQGNSA. This CDR3 contains 12 residues. The clonotype comes from a male donor with ankylosing spondylitis. Sequenced material: blood, either unsorted or a sorted T cell fraction (not recorded which). J is TRBJ2-3 and V is TRBV7-2; D is undetermined. The CDR3 DNA reads as TGTGCCAGCAGAGTCACCACAGATACGCAGTATTTT. Translating gives CASRVTTDTQYF.